The clone carrying this TCR beta chain was seen only a few times. The antigen is unknown. These data come from a study of Graves' ophthalmopathy and Graves' hyperthyroidism. Study observations and caveats: A roughly 84% specificity and just under 90% sensitivity were achieved by a 13-signature model that separated ophthalmopathy from stable hyperthyroidism. The model's ophthalmopathy progression predictions had just under 71% sensitivity and over 72% specificity.

RNA transcripts yielded amplified TCR beta CDR3 regions. RT-PCR with HTBI primers came first, then second-round multiplex PCR. TCRdb called the multiplex PCR reads again in MiXCR, with one record for every CDR3 protein. The profile shows 600,000 to 700,000 distinct CDR3 sequences, approximately 39% of them singletons. The receptor was isolated from an adult man with Graves' ophthalmopathy. Sequenced sample: peripheral blood.

The CDR3 sequence: CASSLGASGRMGETQYF. The CDR3, as DNA: TGTGCCAGCAGCTTAGGTGCTAGCGGGAGAATGGGAGAGACCCAGTACTTC. This rearrangement joins TRBV7-9 to TRBJ2-5; 10 bases are shared with TRBD2. V lost 1 base, J lost 4 bases, and 9 bases stayed unmatched. CDR3 size: 17 residues. Germline V gene sequence: CDR1 SEHNR, CDR2 FQNEAQ (reference sequence). Filled out from reference TRBV7-9 and TRBJ2-5, the complete variable domain reads DTGVSQNPRHKITKRGQNVTFRCDPISEHNRLYWYRQTLGQGPEFLTYFQNEAQLEKSRLLSDRFSAERPKGSFSTLEIQRTEQGDSAMYLCASSLGASGRMGETQYFGPGTRLLVL.